Presented here are 31 T cell receptor beta chains from one specimen sequenced in a study of T cell clonotyping in hematopoietic cell transplantation. The data were produced by immunoSEQ multiplex PCR, yet TCRdb's version contains in-frame clones alone and is incomplete. The data hold 37,000 or so clones, with over 80% observed a single time. The sequencing input was peripheral blood mononuclear cells. These receptors were taken from a woman aged 40-49 years in good health. Some clones in this sample may be carry-over from other donors' samples.

The rearrangement links TRBV19 to TRBJ2-3; possible D gene TRBD1, 6 bases. V lost 6 bases to trimming and J lost 6 bases, with 28 bases between them. The CDR3 totals 18 residues. Germline lookup yields CDR1 LNHDA and CDR2 SQIVND (reference sequence). The CDR3 reads CASSDGGPRDGEWDTQYF. The CDR3 DNA sequence: TGTGCCAGTAGCGATGGGGGCCCCCGGGACGGGGAATGGGATACGCAGTATTTT.

V usage is TRBV28 and J usage is TRBJ1-3, with 7 bases fitting TRBD1. This CDR3 region has 17 residues. Trimming took 5 bases from V and 0 from J; bases not matched to a gene: 10. Germline values: CDR1 MDHEN, CDR2 SYDVKM. The CDR3 nucleotides are TGTGCCAGCAGTCTGTTCCGAGACAGGGTCTCTGGAAACACCATATATTTT. Translated: CASSLFRDRVSGNTIYF.

The rearrangement links TRBV7-8 to TRBJ2-6, with D possibly being TRBD2 (6 bases). V was pared by 1 base and J by 2 bases, with 6 bases between. In germline, CDR1 is SGHVS, CDR2 FQNEAQ. The CDR3 extends over 15 amino acids. In DNA, the CDR3 is TGTGCCAGCAGCTTAGGGGGGGCTGGGGCCAACGTCCTGACTTTC. This codes for CASSLGGAGANVLTF.

CDR3 nucleotide sequence: TGTGCCAGCAGAGACTTGGGACAGGGCAGCAATGAGCAGTTCTTC. Amino acids: CASRDLGQGSNEQFF. V and J are TRBV2 and TRBJ2-1; TRBD1 matches 9 bases. Trimming removed 6 bases from V and 6 bases from J; junction bases left unmatched: 9. CDR1 and CDR2 (germline): SNHLY, FYNNEI. CDR3 length: 15 residues.

The rearrangement uses TRBV19 and TRBJ2-1, with D possibly being TRBD1 or TRBD2 (5 bases each). Germline V gene data show CDR1 as LNHDA and CDR2 as SQIVND (reference sequence). This CDR3 is built from 17 residues. V lost 4 bases to trimming and J lost 0 bases, with 16 bases between them. The CDR3 reads CASSKGTAGSSYNEQFF. In nucleotides, the CDR3 is TGTGCCAGTAGTAAGGGGACCGCTGGAAGCTCCTACAATGAGCAGTTCTTC.

The rearrangement links TRBV6-5 to TRBJ1-2, with D possibly TRBD1 on 5 matching bases. Germline V lookup: CDR1 MNHEY, CDR2 SVGAGI. CDR3 length: 15 residues. V dropped 8 bases and J dropped 2 bases, with 18 bases sitting between them. The CDR3 here is CASRPPAGQNYGYTF. DNA of the CDR3: TGTGCCAGCCGCCCCCCCGCAGGGCAGAACTATGGCTACACCTTC.

CDR3 residues: CSGPDRGREETQYF. The DNA of the CDR3 is TGCAGCGGACCAGACAGGGGCAGGGAAGAGACCCAGTACTTC. This chain links TRBV29-1 with TRBJ2-5, with TRBD1 matching 8 bases. The length of the CDR3 is 14 residues. V shed 7 bases, J shed 3 bases, and the junction held 10 bases outside the gene matches. Germline V CDR1 and CDR2: SQVTM, ANQGSEA.

The rearrangement links TRBV4-1 to TRBJ1-1; D gene unclear. The V and J ends lost 0 bases and 5 bases respectively, with 13 bases between them. Germline values: CDR1 MGHRA, CDR2 YSYEKL. CDR3 size: 15 residues. In DNA, the CDR3 is TGCGCCAGCAGCCAAGATCCGGACGTGGGAACTGAAGCTTTCTTT. Amino acids: CASSQDPDVGTEAFF.

This chain uses TRBV4-3 with TRBJ1-2; D is perhaps TRBD1 (6 bases). Germline V lookup: CDR1 LGHNA, CDR2 YSLEER. The CDR3 contains 13 residues. V was pared by 3 bases and J by 8 bases, with 13 bases between. CDR3 sequence (DNA): TGCGCCAGCAGCCAGAACAGGGCGGAAGGCTACACCTTC. Amino acid sequence: CASSQNRAEGYTF.

V gene TRBV4-2 combines with J gene TRBJ1-2; the match to TRBD1 covers 8 bases. The CDR3 covers 14 residues. The V gene's germline CDR1 is LGHNA and CDR2 YNFKEQ. V shed 1 base and J 7 bases; nucleotides not matched to a gene: 5. The CDR3 loop is CASSQAGGSGGYTF. As DNA, the CDR3 is TGTGCCAGCAGCCAAGCAGGGGGCTCGGGTGGCTACACCTTC.

V gene TRBV6-5 combines with J gene TRBJ1-4; TRBD1 is a possible D gene (6 bases). CDR3 length: 14 amino acids. The germline CDR1 and CDR2 sequences are MNHEY and SVGAGI. V lost 6 bases and J 5 bases, leaving 13 bases between the germline ends. The CDR3 loop is CASRDRDINEKLFF. In DNA form, the CDR3 reads TGTGCCAGCAGAGACCGGGACATCAATGAAAAACTGTTTTTT.

V and J are TRBV9 and TRBJ2-7; TRBD2 aligns across 13 bases. The germline gives CDR1 SGDLS, CDR2 YYNGEE. After removal of 3 bases from V and 7 bases from J, the junction contained 10 bases not matched to a gene. The CDR3 sequence is 16 residues long. The CDR3 DNA reads TGTGCCAGCAGCGGTCCCGGGACTAGCGGGACTCATGAGCAGTACTTC. Translated, it gives CASSGPGTSGTHEQYF. Filled out from reference TRBV9 and TRBJ2-7, the complete variable domain reads DSGVTQTPKHLITATGQRVTLRCSPRSGDLSVYWYQQSLDQGLQFLIQYYNGEERAKGNILERFSAQQFPDLHSELNLSSLELGDSALYFCASSGPGTSGTHEQYFGPGTRLTVT.

The gene calls are TRBV4-2 and TRBJ1-2; TRBD1 is a possible D gene (5 bases). This CDR3 has 16 residues. Trimming left V 0 bases short and J 5 bases short, with 16 bases between. CDR1 and CDR2 from the germline V gene are LGHNA and YNFKEQ. In nucleotides, the CDR3 is TGTGCCAGCAGCCAAGAAAGGGGCGGAGGTTGGTATGGCTACACCTTC. Translated, it gives CASSQERGGGWYGYTF.

The genes are TRBV5-1 and TRBJ2-7; D might be TRBD2 (5 bases). The CDR3 sequence is 14 residues long. Germline CDR1 is SGHRS and CDR2 is YFSETQ. V shed 5 bases and J shed 3 bases, with 15 bases lying between them. CDR3 in amino acids: CASRPRDTGYEQYF. The DNA for the CDR3 is TGCGCCAGCAGACCGAGGGATACGGGCTACGAGCAGTACTTC.

The sample holds one count of this clone. The J gene is TRBJ2-7, the V gene TRBV5-4; D might be TRBD1 (6 bases). Germline V gene data show CDR1 as SGHNT and CDR2 as YYREEE (reference sequence). The CDR3 is 15 residues long. The V end was cut by 3 bases, the J end by 3 bases, with 16 bases between. The CDR3 here is CASSSSTGLGYEQYF. The CDR3 nucleotides are TGTGCCAGCAGCTCGAGCACAGGGCTGGGCTACGAGCAGTACTTC.

This clone appeared once. This chain joins TRBV30 and TRBJ2-7; TRBD1 might be the D (6 bases). V shed 2 bases and J shed 5 bases, with 16 bases lying between them. Germline V gives CDR1 GTSNPN, CDR2 SVGIG (reference sequence). This CDR3 is built from 14 residues. Here the CDR3 reads CAWSPLTGAHEQYF. The CDR3 DNA reads as TGTGCCTGGAGTCCCTTGACAGGCGCCCACGAGCAGTACTTC.

Concerning this clone itself: Other DNA sequences in this sample translate to the same CDR3. The V gene is TRBV9, the J gene TRBJ2-7; the match to TRBD2 covers 7 bases. Per germline, CDR1 SGDLS and CDR2 YYNGEE. V was pared by 2 bases and J by 4 bases, with 6 bases of the junction left unmatched. This CDR3 has 14 residues. The CDR3 sequence: CASSVGAGSYEQYF. CDR3 nucleotides: TGTGCCAGCAGCGTCGGAGCGGGAAGTTACGAGCAGTACTTC.

The chain is built from TRBV4-1 and TRBJ2-1; D perhaps matches TRBD2 (6 bases). Per germline, CDR1 MGHRA and CDR2 YSYEKL. This CDR3 region has 11 residues. V shed 5 bases and J shed 16 bases, with 15 bases lying between them. The CDR3 sequence: CASSGPTRKFF. DNA of the CDR3: TGCGCCAGCAGCGGACCGACTAGGAAATTCTTC.

This chain joins TRBV5-4 and TRBJ1-2, with D possibly being TRBD1 (5 bases). Trimming pared 4 bases from V and 3 bases from J, leaving 16 bases between. The CDR3 extends over 15 amino acids. Germline loops: CDR1 SGHNT, CDR2 YYREEE (reference sequence). The CDR3 nucleotides read TGTGCCAGCAGCGTAGCAGGGCCTATATACTATGGCTACACCTTC. It specifies CASSVAGPIYYGYTF.

V gene TRBV5-1 combines with J gene TRBJ2-5; D is unresolved. Per germline, CDR1 SGHRS and CDR2 YFSETQ. CDR3 length: 11 residues. The V end was cut by 5 bases, the J end by 2 bases, with 4 bases between. The CDR3 spells CASSFQETQYF. The DNA for the CDR3 is TGCGCCAGCAGTTTTCAAGAGACCCAGTACTTC. The variable domain in full, with the rest retrieved from reference TRBV5-1 and TRBJ2-5, is KAGVTQTPRYLIKTRGQQVTLSCSPISGHRSVSWYQQTPGQGLQFLFEYFSETQRNKGNFPGRFSGRQFSNSRSEMNVSTLELGDSALYLCASSFQETQYFGPGTRLLVL.

V gene TRBV4-2 combines with J gene TRBJ2-7, with 10 bases aligning to TRBD1. The CDR3 has 15 amino acids. V gave up 4 bases and J gave up 7 bases; unmatched junction bases: 10. Germline CDR1 reads LGHNA; CDR2 reads YNFKEQ. In DNA, the CDR3 is TGTGCCAGCAGCCGAGCAGGGACAGGGGTGGGGGAGCAGTACTTC. It codes for CASSRAGTGVGEQYF.

The chain joins TRBV5-1 to TRBJ1-5; D might be TRBD1 (5 bases). The CDR3 has 17 residues. CDR1 is SGHRS and CDR2 is YFSETQ in the germline V gene. Trimming shortened V by 1 base and J by 3 bases, and 17 bases separated the two germline ends. The DNA of the CDR3 is TGCGCCAGCAGCTTGTTGCCAACAGGAGACGCCAATCAGCCCCAGCATTTT. Encoded protein: CASSLLPTGDANQPQHF.

The rearrangement links TRBV5-1 to TRBJ2-1; D not resolved. The CDR3 is 15 amino acids. Deletions cut 4 bases from V and 1 base from J, with 12 bases between. The germline V gene encodes CDR1 SGHRS and CDR2 YFSETQ. The CDR3 DNA sequence: TGCGCCAGCAGCCCTCGAGATGTTTCCTACAATGAGCAGTTCTTC. Its translation: CASSPRDVSYNEQFF.

This chain joins TRBV29-1 and TRBJ1-2; unclear D gene. Germline-derived CDR1 and CDR2 are SQVTM and ANQGSEA. V was trimmed by 1 base and J by 6 bases, leaving 6 bases between them. The CDR3 spans 11 residues. This chain's CDR3 is CSVEVRDGYTF. As DNA, the CDR3 is TGCAGCGTTGAAGTCCGGGATGGCTACACCTTC.

The V and J genes are TRBV7-9 and TRBJ1-2; D is uncertain. Germline V gene data show CDR1 as SEHNR and CDR2 as FQNEAQ (reference sequence). V lost 1 base to trimming and J lost 4 bases, with 7 bases between them. The CDR3 sequence is 13 residues long. CDR3: CASSLESFYGYTF. The CDR3, as DNA: TGTGCCAGCAGCTTAGAATCCTTCTATGGCTACACCTTC.

This chain joins TRBV30 and TRBJ2-3, with 8 positions matching TRBD2. This CDR3 has 13 residues. Trimming at V came to 4 bases and at J to 0 bases, leaving 0 bases not matched to a gene. CDR1 and CDR2 (germline): GTSNPN, SVGIG (reference sequence). The DNA of the CDR3 is TGTGCCTGGACTAGCGGGAGCACAGATACGCAGTATTTT. Residues: CAWTSGSTDTQYF.

V usage is TRBV25-1 and J usage is TRBJ2-7, with TRBD2 matching over 7 bases. After removal of 4 bases from V and 0 bases from J, the junction contained 3 bases not matched to a gene. The germline CDR1 and CDR2 sequences are MGHDK and SYGVNS. The CDR3 is 14 amino acids. The DNA for the CDR3 is TGTGCCAGCAGTGGCAGCGGGACCTCCTACGAGCAGTACTTC. It is translated as CASSGSGTSYEQYF.

The genes are TRBV30 and TRBJ2-3; D is ambiguous. CDR1 and CDR2 from the germline V gene are GTSNPN and SVGIG (reference sequence). V lost 2 bases to trimming and J lost 12 bases, with 15 bases between them. The CDR3 is made up of 12 amino acids. CDR3 sequence reads: CAWSHAQPGQYF. CDR3 nucleotides: TGTGCCTGGAGTCACGCCCAACCAGGACAGTATTTT. The full variable domain, completed using reference TRBV30 and TRBJ2-3, is SQTIHQWPATLVQPVGSPLSLECTVEGTSNPNLYWYRQAAGRGLQLLFYSVGIGQISSEVPQNLSASRPQDRQFILSSKKLLLSDSGFYLCAWSHAQPGQYFGPGTRLTVL.

This clone has a handful of counts. The V and J genes are TRBV2 and TRBJ1-2; D is unclear. Per the germline V gene, CDR1 is SNHLY and CDR2 is FYNNEI. The CDR3 covers 12 residues. V shed 11 bases and J shed 8 bases, with 18 bases lying between them. For the CDR3, the DNA is TGTGCCGGGGTCACGGGTTACGAGGGCTACACCTTC. It encodes CAGVTGYEGYTF.

The rearrangement links TRBV2 to TRBJ2-1, with TRBD2 identical over 7 bases. Germline values: CDR1 SNHLY, CDR2 FYNNEI. V lost 4 bases to trimming and J lost 8 bases; unmatched junction nucleotides: 14. The CDR3 length is 16 residues. The CDR3 nucleotides are TGTGCCAGCAGTGCCCTCCGGGCGGGAGAGGAGGATGAGCAGTTCTTC. Amino acids: CASSALRAGEEDEQFF.

The genes are TRBV25-1 and TRBJ2-1; the D is unclear. CDR1 MGHDK and CDR2 SYGVNS come from the germline V gene. This CDR3 region has 13 residues. With 3 bases removed from V and 3 bases from J, the gap between germline ends came to 6 bases. CDR3 region: CASSDYGYNEQFF. CDR3 bases: TGTGCCAGCAGTGACTACGGCTACAATGAGCAGTTCTTC.